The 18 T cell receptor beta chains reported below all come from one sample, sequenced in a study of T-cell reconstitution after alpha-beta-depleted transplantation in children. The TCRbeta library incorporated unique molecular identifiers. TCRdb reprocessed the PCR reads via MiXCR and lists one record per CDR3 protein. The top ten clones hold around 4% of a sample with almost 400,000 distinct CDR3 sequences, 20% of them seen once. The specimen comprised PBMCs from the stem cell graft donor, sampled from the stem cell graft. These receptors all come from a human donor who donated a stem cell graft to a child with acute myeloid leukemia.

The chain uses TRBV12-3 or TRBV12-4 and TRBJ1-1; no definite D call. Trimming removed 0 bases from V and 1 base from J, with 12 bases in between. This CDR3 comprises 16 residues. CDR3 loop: CASSLALYRENTEAFF. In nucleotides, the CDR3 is TGTGCCAGCAGTTTAGCGCTGTACCGGGAGAACACTGAAGCTTTCTTT.

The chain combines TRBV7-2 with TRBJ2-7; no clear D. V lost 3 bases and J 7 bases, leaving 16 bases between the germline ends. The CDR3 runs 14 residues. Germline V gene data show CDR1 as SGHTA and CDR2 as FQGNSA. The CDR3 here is CASSFSVDMGEQYF. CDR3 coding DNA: TGTGCCAGCAGCTTTTCAGTGGATATGGGGGAGCAGTACTTC.

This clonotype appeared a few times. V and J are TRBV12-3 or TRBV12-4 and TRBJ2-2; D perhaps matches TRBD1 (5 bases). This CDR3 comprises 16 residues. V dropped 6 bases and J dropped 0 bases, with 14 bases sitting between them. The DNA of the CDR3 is TGTGCCAGCAGGTCCAGGGCCGGCGCGAACACCGGGGAGCTGTTTTTT. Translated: CASRSRAGANTGELFF.

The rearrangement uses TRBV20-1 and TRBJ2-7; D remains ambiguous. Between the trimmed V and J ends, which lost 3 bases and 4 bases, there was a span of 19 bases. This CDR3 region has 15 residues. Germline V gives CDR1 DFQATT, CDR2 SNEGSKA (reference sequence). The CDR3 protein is CSARARVGPSYEQYF. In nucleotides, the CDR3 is TGCAGTGCTAGGGCACGGGTAGGCCCATCATACGAGCAGTACTTC.

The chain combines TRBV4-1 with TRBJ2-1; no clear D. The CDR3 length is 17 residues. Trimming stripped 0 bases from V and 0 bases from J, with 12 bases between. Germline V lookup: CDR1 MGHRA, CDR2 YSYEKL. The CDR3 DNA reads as TGCGCCAGCAGCCAAGATGGCCCGTCCAGCTCCTACAATGAGCAGTTCTTC. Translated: CASSQDGPSSSYNEQFF.

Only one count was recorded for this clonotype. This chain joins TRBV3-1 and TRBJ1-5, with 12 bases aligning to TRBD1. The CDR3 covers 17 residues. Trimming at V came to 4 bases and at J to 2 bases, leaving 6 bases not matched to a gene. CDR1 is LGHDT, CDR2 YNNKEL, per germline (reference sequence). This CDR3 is CASSPGTGGAGNQPQHF. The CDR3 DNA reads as TGTGCCAGCAGCCCCGGGACAGGGGGCGCAGGCAATCAGCCCCAGCATTTT.

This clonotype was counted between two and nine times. CDR3 residues: CASSFTGGLGELFF. The CDR3 DNA sequence: TGTGCCAGCAGTTTTACAGGGGGCCTTGGGGAGCTGTTTTTT. The V gene is TRBV12-3 or TRBV12-4, the J gene TRBJ2-2, with 9 nucleotides matching TRBD1. V lost 3 bases and J lost 8; bases outside the gene matches: 4. The CDR3 extends over 14 amino acids.

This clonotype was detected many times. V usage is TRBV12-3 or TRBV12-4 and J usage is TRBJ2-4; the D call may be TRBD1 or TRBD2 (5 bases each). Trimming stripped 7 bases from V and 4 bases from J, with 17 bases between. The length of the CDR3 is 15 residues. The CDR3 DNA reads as TGTGCCAGCATACTGGGGGAAGGGTGGAAAAACATTCAGTACTTC. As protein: CASILGEGWKNIQYF.

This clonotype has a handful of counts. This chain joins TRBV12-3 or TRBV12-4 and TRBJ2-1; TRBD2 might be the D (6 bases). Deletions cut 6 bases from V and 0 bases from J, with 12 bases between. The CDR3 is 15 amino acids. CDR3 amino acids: CASSFSGRSYNEQFF. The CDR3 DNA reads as TGTGCCAGCAGCTTTAGCGGCCGCTCCTACAATGAGCAGTTCTTC.

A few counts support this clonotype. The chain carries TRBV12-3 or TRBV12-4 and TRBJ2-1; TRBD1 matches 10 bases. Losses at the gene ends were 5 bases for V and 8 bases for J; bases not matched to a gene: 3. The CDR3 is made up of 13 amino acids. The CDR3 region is CASSIGTGDEQFF. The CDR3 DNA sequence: TGTGCCAGCAGTATCGGGACAGGGGATGAGCAGTTCTTC.

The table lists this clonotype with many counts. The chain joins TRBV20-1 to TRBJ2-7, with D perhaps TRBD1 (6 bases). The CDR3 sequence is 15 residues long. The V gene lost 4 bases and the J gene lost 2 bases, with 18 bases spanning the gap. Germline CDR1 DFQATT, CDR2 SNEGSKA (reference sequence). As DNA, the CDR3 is TGCAGTGCTAACTCTTACGGGACATCCCCCTACGAGCAGTACTTC. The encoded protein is CSANSYGTSPYEQYF.

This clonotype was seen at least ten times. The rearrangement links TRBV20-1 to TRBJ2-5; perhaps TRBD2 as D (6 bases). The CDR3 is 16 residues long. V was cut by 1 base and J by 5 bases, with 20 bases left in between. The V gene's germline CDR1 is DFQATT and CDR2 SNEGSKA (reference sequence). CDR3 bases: TGCAGTGCTAGAGTGGGTGTGTGGGGGACTGGGGAGACCCAGTACTTC. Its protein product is CSARVGVWGTGETQYF.

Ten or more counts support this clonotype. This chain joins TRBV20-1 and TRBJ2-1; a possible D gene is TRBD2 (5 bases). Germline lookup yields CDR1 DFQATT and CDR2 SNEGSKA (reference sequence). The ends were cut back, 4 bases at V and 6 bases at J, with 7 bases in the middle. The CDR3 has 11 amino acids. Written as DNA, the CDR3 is TGCAGTGCTACTAGCAGCAATGAGCAGTTCTTC. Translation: CSATSSNEQFF.

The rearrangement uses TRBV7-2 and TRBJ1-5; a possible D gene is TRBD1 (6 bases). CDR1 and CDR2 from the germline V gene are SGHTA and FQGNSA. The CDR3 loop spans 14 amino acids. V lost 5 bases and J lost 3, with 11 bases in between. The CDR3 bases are TGTGCCAGCAGCCGAAGGGGGAACAATCAGCCCCAGCATTTT. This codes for CASSRRGNNQPQHF.

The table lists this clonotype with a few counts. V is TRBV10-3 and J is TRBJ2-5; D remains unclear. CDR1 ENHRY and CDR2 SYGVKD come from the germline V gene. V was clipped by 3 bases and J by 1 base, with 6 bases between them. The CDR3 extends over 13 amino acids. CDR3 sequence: CAISERLQETQYF. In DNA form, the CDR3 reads TGTGCCATCAGTGAACGCCTCCAAGAGACCCAGTACTTC.

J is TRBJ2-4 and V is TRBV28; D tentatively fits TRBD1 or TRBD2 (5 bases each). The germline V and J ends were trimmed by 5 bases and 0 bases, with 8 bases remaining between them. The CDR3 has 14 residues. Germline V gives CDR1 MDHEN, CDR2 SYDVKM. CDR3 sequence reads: CASSRDGAKNIQYF. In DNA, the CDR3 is TGTGCCAGCAGTAGGGACGGAGCCAAAAACATTCAGTACTTC.

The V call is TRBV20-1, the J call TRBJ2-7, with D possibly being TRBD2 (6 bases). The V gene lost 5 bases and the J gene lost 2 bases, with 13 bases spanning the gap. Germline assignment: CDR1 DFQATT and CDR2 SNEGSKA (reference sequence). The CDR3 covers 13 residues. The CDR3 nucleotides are TGCAGTGCTCCCGGGACTGGAACCTACGAGCAGTACTTC. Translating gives CSAPGTGTYEQYF.

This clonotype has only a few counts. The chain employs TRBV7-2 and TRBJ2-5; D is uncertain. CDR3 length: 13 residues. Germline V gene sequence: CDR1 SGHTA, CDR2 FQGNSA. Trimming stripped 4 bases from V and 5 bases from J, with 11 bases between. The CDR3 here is CASSSEHAETQYF. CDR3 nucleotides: TGTGCCAGCAGCTCCGAACACGCGGAGACCCAGTACTTC.